This T cell receptor (beta chain) came from a study of OX40 agonist ivuxolimab in advanced cancers. The CDR3 extends over 18 amino acids. Germline assignment: CDR1 SGHVS and CDR2 FNYEAQ. With V trimmed by 5 bases and J by 0 bases, 5 bases remained unmatched. The assay was immunoSEQ multiplex PCR, and TCRdb's table has in-frame clones only and misses some. Among more than 45,000 clones listed, roughly four fifths were seen once. The TCR originated in an adult with an advanced solid tumor such as melanoma, head and neck, liver or kidney cancer. This sequence joins TRBV7-6 and TRBJ2-3, with 16 bases lining up with TRBD2. Sequences were derived from CD4+ or CD8+ T cells sorted from blood, sampled in a trial of the OX40 agonist ivuxolimab. CDR3 DNA sequence: TGTGCCAGCAGCAGCGGGACTAGCGGGGGGGAAAGCACAGATACGCAGTATTTT. It specifies CASSSGTSGGESTDTQYF.